The 24 T cell receptor beta chains given below trace back to one sample, sequenced in a study of cytotoxic CD8 clonotypes in ibrutinib-treated CLL (dated by TCRdb to the early 2020s). Receptor libraries were prepared by the immunoSEQ multiplex PCR assay. The immuneACCESS repertoire file appears here via TCRdb, limited to in-frame rearrangements. These files lack a portion of the clones; in checked studies, under half of the deficit traces to unresolved V genes, and the cause of the others is not known. This sample is represented by fewer than 400,000 clones; about 64% of them were singletons. Roughly 6% of the sample is held by the ten biggest clonotypes. The specimen comprised PBMCs, sampled after 36 months of ibrutinib treatment. The receptor set was obtained from a human donor with chronic lymphocytic leukemia.

The chain uses TRBV20-1 and TRBJ1-2; the D is unclear. V lost 6 bases to trimming and J lost 5 bases, with 10 bases between them. The germline V gene encodes CDR1 DFQATT and CDR2 SNEGSKA (reference sequence). This CDR3 comprises 11 residues. CDR3 nucleotides: TGCAGTGCCCCGGACGGGTATGGCTACACCTTC. It encodes CSAPDGYGYTF.

This clone has more than one count but fewer than ten. The chain has TRBV2 and TRBJ1-1; 9 bases line up with TRBD1. The CDR3 length is 16 residues. Germline lookup yields CDR1 SNHLY and CDR2 FYNNEI. V gave up 9 bases and J gave up 1 base; unmatched junction bases: 12. The CDR3: CASFDRGRRKNTEAFF. The DNA for the CDR3 is TGTGCCAGTTTCGACAGGGGGAGGAGGAAGAACACTGAAGCTTTCTTT. The whole variable domain, remainder taken from reference TRBV2 and TRBJ1-1, is EPEVTQTPSHQVTQMGQEVILRCVPISNHLYFYWYRQILGQKVEFLVSFYNNEISEKSEIFDDQFSVERPDGSNFTLKIRSTKLEDSAMYFCASFDRGRRKNTEAFFGQGTRLTVV.

This sequence joins TRBV7-6 and TRBJ2-3; 12 nucleotides line up with TRBD2. There are 15 residues in the CDR3. The V and J ends lost 4 bases and 6 bases, in that order; junction bases with no gene match: 5. Germline V CDR1 and CDR2: SGHVS, FNYEAQ. The CDR3 protein is CASSSLAGGTDTQYF. The CDR3 nucleotides are TGTGCCAGCAGCTCTCTAGCGGGAGGGACGGATACGCAGTATTTT.

V and J are TRBV10-2 and TRBJ2-5; TRBD1 matches 10 bases. Germline V gene sequence: CDR1 WSHSY, CDR2 SAAADI. The CDR3 is 15 amino acids. The V segment lost 3 bases and the J segment 5 bases; nucleotides outside the gene matches: 6. CDR3 residues: CASSDGDRGWETQYF. The CDR3, as DNA: TGCGCCAGCAGTGACGGGGACAGGGGATGGGAGACCCAGTACTTC.

CDR3 region: CSALGTGGYEQYF. CDR3 nucleotide sequence: TGCAGCGCCCTGGGGACAGGGGGTTACGAGCAGTACTTC. J is TRBJ2-7 and V is TRBV29-1, with 11 positions matching TRBD1. CDR1 is SQVTM and CDR2 is ANQGSEA in the germline V gene. This CDR3 has 13 residues. V shed 7 bases, J shed 4 bases, and the junction held 6 bases outside the gene matches.

The gene calls are TRBV18 and TRBJ2-7, with D unresolved. With 0 bases removed from V and 0 bases from J, the gap between germline ends came to 3 bases. Germline lookup yields CDR1 KGHSH and CDR2 LQKENI. This CDR3 has 13 amino acids. The CDR3 region has the DNA TGTGCCAGCTCACCACCGATCTCCTACGAGCAGTACTTC. Protein product: CASSPPISYEQYF.

The rearrangement links TRBV5-1 to TRBJ2-7; 8 nucleotides match TRBD1. The CDR3 loop spans 14 amino acids. Germline-derived CDR1 and CDR2 are SGHRS and YFSETQ. The ends lost 4 bases at V and 7 bases at J; junction bases unmatched: 10. Here the CDR3 reads CASSRKDRATEQYF. CDR3 DNA sequence: TGCGCCAGCAGCCGCAAGGACAGGGCGACGGAGCAGTACTTC.

This clone was seen a few times. V and J are TRBV7-9 and TRBJ1-5, with a possible D match to TRBD1 (5 bases). The CDR3 runs 14 residues. Trimming shortened V by 1 base and J by 2 bases, and 6 bases separated the two germline ends. Per germline, CDR1 SEHNR and CDR2 FQNEAQ (reference sequence). The CDR3 loop is CASSLVGGNQPQHF. In nucleotides, the CDR3 is TGTGCCAGCAGCTTAGTGGGGGGCAATCAGCCCCAGCATTTT.

J is TRBJ2-1 and V is TRBV6-6, with a weak D call TRBD2 (6 bases). Germline V gives CDR1 MNHNY, CDR2 SVGAGI (reference sequence). This CDR3 is built from 14 residues. Trimming shortened V by 7 bases and J by 11 bases, and 21 bases separated the two germline ends. The CDR3 region is CASTTESSGKKQFF. The CDR3 DNA reads TGTGCCAGCACCACGGAGAGTAGCGGAAAAAAGCAGTTCTTC.

The V gene is TRBV5-6, the J gene TRBJ2-3; no reliable D call. The V gene lost 2 bases and the J gene lost 1 base, with 8 bases spanning the gap. The CDR3 loop spans 14 amino acids. Germline loops: CDR1 SGHDT, CDR2 YYEEEE. Here the CDR3 DNA reads TGTGCCAGCAGCTTTTTAGATCGCACAGATACGCAGTATTTT. Translating gives CASSFLDRTDTQYF.

The rearrangement uses TRBV5-4 and TRBJ1-1; possible D gene TRBD1, 5 bases. Trimming shortened V by 4 bases and J by 8 bases, and 18 bases separated the two germline ends. CDR1 is SGHNT and CDR2 is YYREEE in the germline V gene (reference sequence). The CDR3 is made up of 14 amino acids. The CDR3 spells CASSLSLGQAEAFF. In DNA form, the CDR3 reads TGTGCCAGCAGCCTGAGTTTGGGGCAGGCGGAAGCTTTCTTT.

V is TRBV19 and J is TRBJ1-4; a possible D gene is TRBD1 (6 bases). In germline, CDR1 is LNHDA, CDR2 SQIVND (reference sequence). There are 14 residues in the CDR3. V was pared by 9 bases and J by 13 bases, with 24 bases between. Here the CDR3 DNA reads TGTGCCAGCAGACATTATGGAGGGGGTGATGGACTGTTTTTT. Translating gives CASRHYGGGDGLFF.

The rearrangement links TRBV7-8 to TRBJ2-5; D is ambiguous. With 2 bases removed from V and 5 bases from J, the gap between germline ends came to 9 bases. The CDR3 covers 13 residues. Germline assignment: CDR1 SGHVS and CDR2 FQNEAQ. Here the CDR3 DNA reads TGTGCCAGCAGCTTACACCTATGGGAGACCCAGTACTTC. Protein product: CASSLHLWETQYF.

V and J are TRBV9 and TRBJ2-7; D remains ambiguous. This CDR3 contains 12 residues. Deletions cut 4 bases from V and 5 bases from J, with 10 bases between. CDR1 and CDR2 from the germline V gene are SGDLS and YYNGEE. CDR3 protein: CASSPGIHEQYF. The CDR3 bases are TGTGCCAGCAGCCCTGGTATCCACGAGCAGTACTTC. The whole variable domain, filled in from reference TRBV9 and TRBJ2-7, reads DSGVTQTPKHLITATGQRVTLRCSPRSGDLSVYWYQQSLDQGLQFLIQYYNGEERAKGNILERFSAQQFPDLHSELNLSSLELGDSALYFCASSPGIHEQYFGPGTRLTVT.

CDR3 residues: CASSHLGGEQYF. As DNA, the CDR3 is TGTGCCAGCAGCCACCTAGGGGGCGAGCAGTACTTC. The rearrangement uses TRBV4-2 and TRBJ2-7; D possibly corresponds to TRBD1 (6 bases). This CDR3 is 12 amino acids long. Germline CDR1 reads LGHNA; CDR2 reads YNFKEQ. V was shortened by 3 bases and J by 6 bases, with 9 bases between the two germline ends.

This clone came up a few times. This sequence joins TRBV6-5 and TRBJ1-2; D is possibly TRBD1 (6 bases). V was trimmed by 6 bases and J by 4 bases, leaving 15 bases between them. CDR3 size: 14 residues. CDR1 and CDR2 (germline): MNHEY, SVGAGI. CDR3 in amino acids: CASSTGWYGYGYTF. CDR3 bases: TGTGCCAGCAGCACAGGGTGGTATGGCTATGGCTACACCTTC.

As regards this clone: The sample carries other DNA sequences with the same CDR3. The chain joins TRBV2 to TRBJ2-7; D unclear. This CDR3 is built from 12 residues. Germline V gives CDR1 SNHLY, CDR2 FYNNEI. V lost 7 bases and J lost 3, with 10 bases in between. The CDR3, as DNA: TGTGCCAGCAACCGCCTCGACTACGAGCAGTACTTC. Its protein is CASNRLDYEQYF.

Points on this clone: The sample has other DNA sequences that encode this CDR3 too. The chain links TRBV7-3 to TRBJ2-1, with D unclear. This CDR3 region has 15 residues. From germline, CDR1 is SGHTA and CDR2 FQGTGA. Trimming shortened V by 2 bases and J by 1 base, and 9 bases separated the two germline ends. The CDR3 nucleotides read TGTGCCAGCAGCTTAGGTTTGGATTCCTACAATGAGCAGTTCTTC. Translating it yields CASSLGLDSYNEQFF.

The rearrangement joins TRBV7-9 to TRBJ1-4; 7 bases fit TRBD1. Germline CDR1 reads SEHNR; CDR2 reads FQNEAQ (reference sequence). The V segment lost 4 bases and the J segment 7 bases; nucleotides outside the gene matches: 12. The CDR3 runs 16 residues. The CDR3 is CASSSQPGQFVEKLFF. CDR3 nucleotide sequence: TGTGCCAGCAGCTCCCAACCGGGACAGTTCGTTGAAAAACTGTTTTTT.

The chain joins TRBV28 to TRBJ2-1; possible D gene TRBD2, 7 bases. Germline CDR1 and CDR2: MDHEN and SYDVKM. The CDR3 loop spans 13 amino acids. The V gene lost 6 bases and the J gene lost 6 bases, with 12 bases spanning the gap. The CDR3 here is CASRMGGGNEQFF. The CDR3 bases are TGTGCCAGCAGAATGGGAGGGGGCAATGAGCAGTTCTTC.

The genes are TRBV2 and TRBJ1-1, with unresolved D. The CDR3 has 14 residues. Trimming pared 10 bases from V and 3 bases from J, leaving 18 bases between. Germline values: CDR1 SNHLY, CDR2 FYNNEI. The DNA of the CDR3 is TGTGCCATCATCCCTATTCAGGTAGACACTGAAGCTTTCTTT. Translated: CAIIPIQVDTEAFF.

For this clone: The sample holds other DNA sequences that translate to the same CDR3. The rearrangement joins TRBV9 to TRBJ2-1; 8 bases fit TRBD2. CDR3 size: 15 residues. Losses at the gene ends were 0 bases for V and 1 base for J; bases not matched to a gene: 0. CDR1 is SGDLS, CDR2 YYNGEE, per germline. CDR3 sequence: CASSVGGRSYNEQFF. CDR3 DNA: TGTGCCAGCAGCGTAGGCGGGAGGTCCTACAATGAGCAGTTCTTC. The whole variable domain, filled in from reference TRBV9 and TRBJ2-1, reads DSGVTQTPKHLITATGQRVTLRCSPRSGDLSVYWYQQSLDQGLQFLIQYYNGEERAKGNILERFSAQQFPDLHSELNLSSLELGDSALYFCASSVGGRSYNEQFFGPGTRLTVL.

J is TRBJ2-1 and V is TRBV6-5; 7 positions match TRBD1. Germline CDR1 reads MNHEY; CDR2 reads SVGAGI. CDR3 size: 15 residues. Unmatched junction bases numbered 3, after V lost 0 bases and J lost 4 bases. The CDR3 region has the DNA TGTGCCAGCAGTTACTCCCAGGGGGATTACAATGAGCAGTTCTTC. Translating gives CASSYSQGDYNEQFF.

V and J are TRBV9 and TRBJ2-7; 10 positions match TRBD1. The germline gives CDR1 SGDLS, CDR2 YYNGEE. The CDR3 is 17 amino acids. V gave up 0 bases and J gave up 2 bases; unmatched junction bases: 8. The DNA of the CDR3 is TGTGCCAGCAGCGTAGACTTAGGCGGACAGGGGGCCTACGAGCAGTACTTC. This sequence encodes CASSVDLGGQGAYEQYF.